This T cell receptor (beta chain) was sequenced for a study of blood T cells in healthy people across ages. Losses at the gene ends were 8 bases for V and 2 bases for J; bases not matched to a gene: 9. From germline, CDR1 is MNHEY and CDR2 SVGAGI. CDR3 length: 15 residues. A J-beta primer mix and a sample-barcoded 5' primer were used in a second PCR of about 7 to 12 cycles. Using its own MiXCR run on the 5' RACE reads, TCRdb lists one record per CDR3 protein. The sample shows roughly 1,100,000 distinct CDR3 sequences, less than 25% of them seen only once. These sequences were also reported in another study, on T cells of mothers and their children.

The sequencing input was blood. The chain couples TRBV6-5 to TRBJ2-7; TRBD1 agrees at 10 bases. This receptor was taken from a girl aged 2 to 9 in good health. The CDR3: CASRGGQGVTYEQYF. CDR3 DNA sequence: TGTGCCAGCCGGGGAGGACAGGGGGTTACCTACGAGCAGTACTTC.